The subject of this entry is one TCR beta chain. What it binds is not known. The entry originates in a study of T cell repertoires in cytomegalovirus infection. From the reads, TCRdb called clonotypes with MiXCR, one entry per CDR3 protein. The top ten clones hold roughly 12% of a sample with roughly 350,000 distinct CDR3 sequences, approximately 35% of them seen once. From germline, CDR1 is SGHTA and CDR2 FQGNSA. Trimming pared 4 bases from V and 8 bases from J, leaving 21 bases between. This CDR3 contains 16 residues. The receptor was derived from a human donor in good health (CMV status not recorded). Some clones in this sample may be carry-over from other donors' samples. The input for sequencing was cultured PBMCs, taken from culture after CMV antigen stimulation. The rearrangement links TRBV7-2 to TRBJ2-1; D may be TRBD1 (5 bases). The CDR3 is CASSSTSGYALDEQFF. CDR3 DNA sequence: TGTGCCAGCAGCTCTACCTCAGGGTATGCCTTAGATGAGCAGTTCTTC.